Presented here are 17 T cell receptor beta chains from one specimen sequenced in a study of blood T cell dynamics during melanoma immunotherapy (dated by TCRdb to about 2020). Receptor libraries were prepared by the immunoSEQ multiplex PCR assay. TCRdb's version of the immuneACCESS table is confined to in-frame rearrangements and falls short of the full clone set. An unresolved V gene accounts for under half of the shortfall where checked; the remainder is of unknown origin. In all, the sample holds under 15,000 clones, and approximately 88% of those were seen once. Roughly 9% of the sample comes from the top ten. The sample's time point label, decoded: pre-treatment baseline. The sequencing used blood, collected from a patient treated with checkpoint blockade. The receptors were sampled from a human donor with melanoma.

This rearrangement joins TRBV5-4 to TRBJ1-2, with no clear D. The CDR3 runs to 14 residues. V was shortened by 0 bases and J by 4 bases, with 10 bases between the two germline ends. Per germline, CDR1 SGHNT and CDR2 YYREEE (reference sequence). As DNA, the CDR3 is TGTGCCAGCAGCTTGGCCTCACCGAGCTATGGCTACACCTTC. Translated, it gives CASSLASPSYGYTF.

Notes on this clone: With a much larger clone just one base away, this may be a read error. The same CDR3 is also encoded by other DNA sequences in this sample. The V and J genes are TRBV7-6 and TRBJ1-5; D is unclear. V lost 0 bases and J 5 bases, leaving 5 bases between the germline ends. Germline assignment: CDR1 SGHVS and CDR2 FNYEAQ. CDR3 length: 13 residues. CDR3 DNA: TGTGCCAGCAGCTTAGCAGGTGATCAGCCCCAGCATTTT. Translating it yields CASSLAGDQPQHF.

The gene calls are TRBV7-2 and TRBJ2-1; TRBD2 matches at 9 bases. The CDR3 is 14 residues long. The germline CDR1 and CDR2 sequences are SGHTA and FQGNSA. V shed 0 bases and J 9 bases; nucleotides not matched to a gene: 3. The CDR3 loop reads CASSLAGGGAEQFF. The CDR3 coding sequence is TGTGCCAGCAGCTTAGCTGGCGGGGGGGCTGAGCAGTTCTTC.

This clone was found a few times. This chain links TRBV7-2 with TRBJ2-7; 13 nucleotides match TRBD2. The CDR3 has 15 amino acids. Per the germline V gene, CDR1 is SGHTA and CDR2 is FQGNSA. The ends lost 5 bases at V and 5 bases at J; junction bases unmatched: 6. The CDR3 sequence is CASSPRTSGSNEQYF. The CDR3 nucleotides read TGTGCCAGCAGCCCCCGGACTAGCGGGAGTAACGAGCAGTACTTC.

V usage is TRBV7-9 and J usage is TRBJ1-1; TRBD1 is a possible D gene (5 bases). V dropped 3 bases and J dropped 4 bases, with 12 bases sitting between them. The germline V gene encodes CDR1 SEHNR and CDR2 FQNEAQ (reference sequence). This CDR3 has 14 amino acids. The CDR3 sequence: CASSLEGMATEAFF. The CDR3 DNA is TGTGCCAGCAGCTTGGAGGGGATGGCCACTGAAGCTTTCTTT. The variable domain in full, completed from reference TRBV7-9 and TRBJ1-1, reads DTGVSQNPRHKITKRGQNVTFRCDPISEHNRLYWYRQTLGQGPEFLTYFQNEAQLEKSRLLSDRFSAERPKGSFSTLEIQRTEQGDSAMYLCASSLEGMATEAFFGQGTRLTVV.

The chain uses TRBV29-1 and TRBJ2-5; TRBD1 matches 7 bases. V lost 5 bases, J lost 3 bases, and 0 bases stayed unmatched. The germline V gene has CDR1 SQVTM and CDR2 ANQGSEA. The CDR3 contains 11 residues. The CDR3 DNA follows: TGCAGCGTTACAGGGGAAGAGACCCAGTACTTC. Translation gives CSVTGEETQYF.

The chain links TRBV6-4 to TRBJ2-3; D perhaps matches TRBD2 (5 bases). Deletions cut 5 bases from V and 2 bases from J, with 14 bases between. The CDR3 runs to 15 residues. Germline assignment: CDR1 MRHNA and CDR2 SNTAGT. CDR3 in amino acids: CASSLAAGNTDTQYF. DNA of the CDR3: TGTGCCAGCAGTCTCGCGGCGGGCAACACAGATACGCAGTATTTT.

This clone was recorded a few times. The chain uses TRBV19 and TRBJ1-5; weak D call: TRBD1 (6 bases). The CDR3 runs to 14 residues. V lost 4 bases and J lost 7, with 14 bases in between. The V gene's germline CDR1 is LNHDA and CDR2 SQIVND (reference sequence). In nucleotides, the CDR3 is TGTGCCAGTAGTACCTCTCGGACAGTCCAGCCCCAGCATTTT. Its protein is CASSTSRTVQPQHF. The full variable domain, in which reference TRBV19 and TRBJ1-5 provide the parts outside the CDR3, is DGGITQSPKYLFRKEGQNVTLSCEQNLNHDAMYWYRQDPGQGLRLIYYSQIVNDFQKGDIAEGYSVSREKKESFPLTVTSAQKNPTAFYLCASSTSRTVQPQHFGDGTRLSIL.

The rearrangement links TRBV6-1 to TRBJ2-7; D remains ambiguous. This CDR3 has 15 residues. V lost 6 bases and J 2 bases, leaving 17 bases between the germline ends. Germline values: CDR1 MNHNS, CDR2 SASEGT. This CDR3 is CASRVTRAATYEQYF. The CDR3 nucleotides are TGTGCCAGCAGAGTGACAAGGGCCGCCACCTACGAGCAGTACTTC.

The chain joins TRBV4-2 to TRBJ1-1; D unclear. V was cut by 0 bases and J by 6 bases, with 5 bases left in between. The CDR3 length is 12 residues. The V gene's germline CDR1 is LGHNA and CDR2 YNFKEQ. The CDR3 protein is CASSQDGAEAFF. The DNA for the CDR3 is TGTGCCAGCAGCCAAGATGGAGCTGAAGCTTTCTTT.

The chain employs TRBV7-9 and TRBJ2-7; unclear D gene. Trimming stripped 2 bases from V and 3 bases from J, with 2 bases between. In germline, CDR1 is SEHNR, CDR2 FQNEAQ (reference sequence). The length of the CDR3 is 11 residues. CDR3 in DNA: TGTGCCAGCAGCTTACACTACGAGCAGTACTTC. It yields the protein CASSLHYEQYF.

As DNA, the CDR3 is TGTGCCAGCTCACCTCAGACGGGGGGACTAGCCAAAAACATTCAGTACTTC. Translating it yields CASSPQTGGLAKNIQYF. The chain carries TRBV18 and TRBJ2-4; 7 bases are a match to TRBD2. Germline values: CDR1 KGHSH, CDR2 LQKENI. J lost 0 bases, V lost 3 bases, and 8 bases had no gene match. The CDR3 is 17 amino acids.

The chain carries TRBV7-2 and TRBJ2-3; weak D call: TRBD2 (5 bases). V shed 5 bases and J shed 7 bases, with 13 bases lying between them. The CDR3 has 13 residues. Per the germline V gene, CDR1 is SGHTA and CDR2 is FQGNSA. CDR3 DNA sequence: TGTGCCAGCAGCCTGGAGGCCGGGAATACGCAGTATTTT. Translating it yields CASSLEAGNTQYF.

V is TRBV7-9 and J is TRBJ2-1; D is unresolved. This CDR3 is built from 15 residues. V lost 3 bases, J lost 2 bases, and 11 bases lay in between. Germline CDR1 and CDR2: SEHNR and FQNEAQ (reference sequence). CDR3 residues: CASSFRGLAYNEQFF. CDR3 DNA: TGTGCCAGCAGCTTTCGTGGGCTGGCCTACAATGAGCAGTTCTTC.

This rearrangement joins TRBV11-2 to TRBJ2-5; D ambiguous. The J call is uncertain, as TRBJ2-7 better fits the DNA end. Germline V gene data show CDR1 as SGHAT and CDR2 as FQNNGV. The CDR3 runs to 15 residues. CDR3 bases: TGTGCCAGCAGCTACGGACCTGAACACTCCTACGAGCAGTACTTC. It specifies CASSYGPEHSYEQYF.

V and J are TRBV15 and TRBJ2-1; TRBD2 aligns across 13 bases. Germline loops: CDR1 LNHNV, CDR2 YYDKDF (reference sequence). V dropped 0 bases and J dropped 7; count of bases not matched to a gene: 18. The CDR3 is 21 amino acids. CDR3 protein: CATSRDLTGNLPGLAGNEQFF. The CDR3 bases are TGTGCCACCAGCAGAGATCTGACAGGGAACCTCCCGGGACTAGCGGGGAATGAGCAGTTCTTC.

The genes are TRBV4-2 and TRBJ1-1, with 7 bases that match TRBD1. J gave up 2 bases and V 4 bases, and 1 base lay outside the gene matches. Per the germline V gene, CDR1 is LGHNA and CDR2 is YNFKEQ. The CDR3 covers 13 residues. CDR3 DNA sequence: TGTGCCAGCAGCCGGGACAGAAACACTGAAGCTTTCTTT. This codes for CASSRDRNTEAFF.